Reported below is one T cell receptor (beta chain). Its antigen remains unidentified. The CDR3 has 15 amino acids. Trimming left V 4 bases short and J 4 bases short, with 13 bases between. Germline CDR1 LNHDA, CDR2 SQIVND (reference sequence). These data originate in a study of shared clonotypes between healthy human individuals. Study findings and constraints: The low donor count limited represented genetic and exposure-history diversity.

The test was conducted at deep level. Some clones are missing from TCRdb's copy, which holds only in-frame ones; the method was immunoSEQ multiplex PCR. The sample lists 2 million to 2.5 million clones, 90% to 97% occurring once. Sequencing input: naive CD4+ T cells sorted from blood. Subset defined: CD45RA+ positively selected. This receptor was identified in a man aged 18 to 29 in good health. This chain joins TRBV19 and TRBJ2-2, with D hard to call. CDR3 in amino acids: CASSTPRGGTGELFF. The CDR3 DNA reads TGTGCCAGTAGTACCCCTAGAGGCGGCACCGGGGAGCTGTTTTTT.